This record looks at one T cell receptor (beta chain) sequence and its context. Only in-frame clones appear in the TCRdb table, and some are missing; sequencing was by immunoSEQ multiplex PCR. The table has fewer than 300,000 clones, more than 65% seen once. This record belongs to a study of blood T cell repertoires in COVID-19. In the study overall: COVID-19 samples collected from the United States, Italy and Spain covered acute and convalescent phases. In each case, the material was cDNA or gDNA derived from T cells, B-cell-depleted T cells, or PBMCs.

Germline V gene lookup returns CDR1 MNHNS and CDR2 SASEGT. The ends were cut back, 1 base at V and 2 bases at J, with 12 bases in the middle. CDR3 length: 16 residues. While infection was still active, Seattle patients were enrolled and then followed longitudinally. The rearrangement uses TRBV6-1 and TRBJ1-5, with TRBD1 as a possible D gene (6 bases). The receptor comes from a person aged 70 to 79 with COVID-19, enrolled during active disease. Material: peripheral blood. CDR3 region: CASSEGPQGGNQPQHF. For the CDR3, the DNA is TGTGCCAGCAGTGAAGGTCCACAGGGAGGCAATCAGCCCCAGCATTTT.